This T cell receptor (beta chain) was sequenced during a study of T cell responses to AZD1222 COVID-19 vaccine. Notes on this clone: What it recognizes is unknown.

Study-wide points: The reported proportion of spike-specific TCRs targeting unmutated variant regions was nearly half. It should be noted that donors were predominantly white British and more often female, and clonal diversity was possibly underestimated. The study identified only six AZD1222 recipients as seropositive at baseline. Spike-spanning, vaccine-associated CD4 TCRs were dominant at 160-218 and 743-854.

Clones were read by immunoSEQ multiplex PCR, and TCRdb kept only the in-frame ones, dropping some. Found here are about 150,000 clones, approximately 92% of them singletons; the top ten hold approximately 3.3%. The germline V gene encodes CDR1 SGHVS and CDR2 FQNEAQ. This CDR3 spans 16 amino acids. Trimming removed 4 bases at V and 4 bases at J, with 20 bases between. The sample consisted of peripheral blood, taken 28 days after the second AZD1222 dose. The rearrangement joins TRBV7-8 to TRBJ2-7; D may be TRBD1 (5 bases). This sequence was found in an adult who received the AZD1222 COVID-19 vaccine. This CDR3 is CASSWGGAPTAYEQYF. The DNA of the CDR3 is TGTGCCAGCAGCTGGGGTGGGGCTCCCACGGCGTACGAGCAGTACTTC.